The source of this TCR beta chain is a study of shared clonotypes between healthy human individuals. Original processing methods: With immunoSEQ giving junction-only sequences and no quality scores, filtering differed. The protocol was immunoSEQ multiplex PCR, while the TCRdb copy is restricted to in-frame clones and leaves out a portion. V and J calls and clone size are as listed in that table; D and trimming were resolved from the DNA. Of 2,100,000 or so clones listed, nearly 97% are singletons. On this clone itself: Other DNA sequences from this sample encode an identical CDR3 as well.

This CDR3 region has 15 residues. Per germline, CDR1 SGHNT and CDR2 YYREEE (reference sequence). With 0 bases clipped from V and 4 bases from J, the junction kept 2 bases outside the gene matches. Sequencing input: naive CD4+ T cells sorted from blood. Subset specified: CD45RA+ positively selected. The receptor was isolated from a man aged 18 to 35 in good health. The genes are TRBV5-4 and TRBJ2-5, with TRBD2 matching 11 bases. In DNA form, the CDR3 reads TGTGCCAGCAGCTTGGGACTAGCGGGGCGAGAGACCCAGTACTTC. It yields the protein CASSLGLAGRETQYF.